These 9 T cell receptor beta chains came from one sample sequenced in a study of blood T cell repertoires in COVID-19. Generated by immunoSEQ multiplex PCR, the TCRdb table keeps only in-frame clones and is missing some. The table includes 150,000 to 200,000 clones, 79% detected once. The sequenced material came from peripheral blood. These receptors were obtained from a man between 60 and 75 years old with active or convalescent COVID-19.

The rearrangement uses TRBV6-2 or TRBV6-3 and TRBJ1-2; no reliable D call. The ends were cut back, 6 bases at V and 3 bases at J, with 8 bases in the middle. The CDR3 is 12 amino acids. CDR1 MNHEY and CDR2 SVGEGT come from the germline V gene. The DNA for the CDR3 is TGTGCCAGCAGCCAAGCTTACTATGGCTACACCTTC. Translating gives CASSQAYYGYTF.

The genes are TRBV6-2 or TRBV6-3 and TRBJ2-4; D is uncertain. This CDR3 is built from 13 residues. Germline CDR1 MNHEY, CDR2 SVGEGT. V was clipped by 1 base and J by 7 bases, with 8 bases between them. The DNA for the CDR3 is TGTGCCAGCAGTTACTTGAGGTGGAACATTCAGTACTTC. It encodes CASSYLRWNIQYF.

CDR3 loop: CASSYSEAGNEQFF. Written as DNA, the CDR3 is TGTGCCAGCAGTTACTCCGAGGCTGGGAATGAGCAGTTCTTC. The V and J genes are TRBV27 and TRBJ2-1, with D hard to call. Trimming removed 4 bases at V and 7 bases at J, with 14 bases between. The CDR3 contains 14 residues. In germline, CDR1 is MNHEY, CDR2 SMNVEV (reference sequence).

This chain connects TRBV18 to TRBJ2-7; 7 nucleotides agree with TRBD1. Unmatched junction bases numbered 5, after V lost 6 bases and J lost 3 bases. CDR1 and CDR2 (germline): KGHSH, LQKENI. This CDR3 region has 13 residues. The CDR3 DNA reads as TGTGCCAGCTCCGGGACAGATAACTACGAGCAGTACTTC. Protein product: CASSGTDNYEQYF.

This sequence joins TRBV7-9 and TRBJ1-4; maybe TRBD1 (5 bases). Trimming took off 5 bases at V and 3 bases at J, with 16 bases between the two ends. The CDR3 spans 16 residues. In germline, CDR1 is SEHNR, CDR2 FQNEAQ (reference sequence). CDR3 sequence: CASSGLWGGPNEKLFF. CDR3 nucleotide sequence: TGTGCCAGCAGCGGTCTTTGGGGGGGACCTAATGAAAAACTGTTTTTT. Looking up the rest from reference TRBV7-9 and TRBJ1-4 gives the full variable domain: DTGVSQNPRHKITKRGQNVTFRCDPISEHNRLYWYRQTLGQGPEFLTYFQNEAQLEKSRLLSDRFSAERPKGSFSTLEIQRTEQGDSAMYLCASSGLWGGPNEKLFFGSGTQLSVL.

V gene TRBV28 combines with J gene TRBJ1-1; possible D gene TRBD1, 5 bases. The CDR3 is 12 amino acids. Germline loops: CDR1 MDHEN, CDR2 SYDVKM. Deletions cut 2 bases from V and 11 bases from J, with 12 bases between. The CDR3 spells CASSLNNRRAFF. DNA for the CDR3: TGTGCCAGCAGTTTAAATAACAGGCGGGCTTTCTTT.

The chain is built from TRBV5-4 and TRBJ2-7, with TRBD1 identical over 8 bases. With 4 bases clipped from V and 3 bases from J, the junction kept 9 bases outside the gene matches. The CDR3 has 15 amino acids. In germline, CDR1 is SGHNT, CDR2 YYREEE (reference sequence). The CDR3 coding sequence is TGTGCCAGCAGCCTCGGACAGGGTGGGTACTACGAGCAGTACTTC. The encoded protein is CASSLGQGGYYEQYF.

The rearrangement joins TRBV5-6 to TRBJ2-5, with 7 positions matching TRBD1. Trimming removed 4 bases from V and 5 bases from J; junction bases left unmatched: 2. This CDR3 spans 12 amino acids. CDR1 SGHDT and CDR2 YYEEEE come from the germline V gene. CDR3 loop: CASSLQGETQYF. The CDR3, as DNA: TGTGCCAGCAGCCTACAGGGGGAGACCCAGTACTTC.

CDR3 protein: CASSRGRSTDTQYF. The DNA of the CDR3 is TGTGCCAGCTCCAGGGGCCGTAGCACAGATACGCAGTATTTT. The chain joins TRBV7-8 to TRBJ2-3; TRBD1 might be the D (6 bases). The CDR3 extends over 14 amino acids. Deletions cut 8 bases from V and 0 bases from J, with 12 bases between. Per germline, CDR1 SGHVS and CDR2 FQNEAQ.